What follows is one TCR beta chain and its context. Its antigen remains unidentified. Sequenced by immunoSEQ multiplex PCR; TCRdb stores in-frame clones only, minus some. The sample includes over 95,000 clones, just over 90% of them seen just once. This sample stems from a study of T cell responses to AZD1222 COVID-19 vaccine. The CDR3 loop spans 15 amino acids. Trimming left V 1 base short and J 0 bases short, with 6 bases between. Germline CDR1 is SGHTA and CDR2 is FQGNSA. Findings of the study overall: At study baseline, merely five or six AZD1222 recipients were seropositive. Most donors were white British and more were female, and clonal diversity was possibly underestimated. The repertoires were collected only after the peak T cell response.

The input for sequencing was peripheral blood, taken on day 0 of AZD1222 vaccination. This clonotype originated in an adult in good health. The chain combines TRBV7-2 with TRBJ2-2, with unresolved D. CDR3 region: CASSLVVSNTGELFF. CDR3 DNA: TGTGCCAGCAGCTTAGTCGTATCGAACACCGGGGAGCTGTTTTTT.